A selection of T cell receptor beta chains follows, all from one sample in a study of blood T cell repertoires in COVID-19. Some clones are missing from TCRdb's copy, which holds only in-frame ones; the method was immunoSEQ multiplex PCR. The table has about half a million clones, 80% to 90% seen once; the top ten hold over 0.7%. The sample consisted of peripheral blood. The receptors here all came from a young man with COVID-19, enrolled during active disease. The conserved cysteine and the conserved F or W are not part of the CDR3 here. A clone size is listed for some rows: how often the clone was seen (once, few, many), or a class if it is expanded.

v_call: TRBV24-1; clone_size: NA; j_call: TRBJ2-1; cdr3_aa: ATSDTGTSGNNEQF
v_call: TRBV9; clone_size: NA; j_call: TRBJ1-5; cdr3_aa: ASSGGGSNQPQH
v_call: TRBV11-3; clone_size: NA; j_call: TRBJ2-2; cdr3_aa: ASSQGVGELF
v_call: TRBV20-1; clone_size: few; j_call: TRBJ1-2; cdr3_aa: SAGAGYGYT
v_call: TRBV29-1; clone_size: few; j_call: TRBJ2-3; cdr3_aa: SVTGQGLTDTQY
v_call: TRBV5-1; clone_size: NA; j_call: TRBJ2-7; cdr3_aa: ASSRSSPAVYEQY
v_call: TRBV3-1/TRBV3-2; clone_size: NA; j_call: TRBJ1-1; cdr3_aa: ASSQDRGTHTEAF
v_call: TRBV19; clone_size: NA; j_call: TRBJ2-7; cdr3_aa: ASSILSGGRFGAEQY
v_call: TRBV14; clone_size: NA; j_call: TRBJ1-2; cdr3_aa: ASSQDRGPYGYT
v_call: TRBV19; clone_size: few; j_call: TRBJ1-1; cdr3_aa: ASSITRTAEAF
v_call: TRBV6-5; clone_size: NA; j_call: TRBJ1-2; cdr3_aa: ASSTPGHRGYT
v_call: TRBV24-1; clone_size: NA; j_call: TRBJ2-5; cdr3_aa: ATSTAGQETQY
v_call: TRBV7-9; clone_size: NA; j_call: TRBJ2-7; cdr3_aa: ASSSPGQGWYEQY
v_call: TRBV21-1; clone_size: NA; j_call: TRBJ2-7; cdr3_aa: ASSPRGRIYEQY
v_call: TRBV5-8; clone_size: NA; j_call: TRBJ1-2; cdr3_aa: ASRWDRGTGGYT
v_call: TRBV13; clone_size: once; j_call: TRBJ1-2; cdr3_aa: ASSGDRGYGYT
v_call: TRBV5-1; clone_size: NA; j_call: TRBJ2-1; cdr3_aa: ASSGVAEYNEQF
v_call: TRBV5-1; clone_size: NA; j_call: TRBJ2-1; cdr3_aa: ASSLGANEQF
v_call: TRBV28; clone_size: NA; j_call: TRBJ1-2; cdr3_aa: ASSSPQEGVYGYT
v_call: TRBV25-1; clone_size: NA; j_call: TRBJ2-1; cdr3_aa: ASSDLRLYSYNEQF
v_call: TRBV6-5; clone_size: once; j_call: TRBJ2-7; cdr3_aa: ASSPGRQYEQY
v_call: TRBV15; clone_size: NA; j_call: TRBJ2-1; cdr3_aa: ATSREERTPREQF
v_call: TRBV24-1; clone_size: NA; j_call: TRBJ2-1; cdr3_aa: ATSRHNEQF
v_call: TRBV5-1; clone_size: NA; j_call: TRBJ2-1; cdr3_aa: ASSLVSSGGANEQF
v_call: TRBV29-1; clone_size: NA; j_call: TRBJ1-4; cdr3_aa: SVHTEGLREKLF
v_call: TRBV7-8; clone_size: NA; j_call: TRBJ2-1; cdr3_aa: ASSLRASGGFYNEQF
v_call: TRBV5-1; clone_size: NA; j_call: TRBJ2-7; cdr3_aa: ASSLAGQAGFDEQY
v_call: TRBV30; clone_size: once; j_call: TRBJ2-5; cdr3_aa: AWGGLAGKAQY
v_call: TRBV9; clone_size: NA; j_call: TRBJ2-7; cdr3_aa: ASSLGQGEYEQY
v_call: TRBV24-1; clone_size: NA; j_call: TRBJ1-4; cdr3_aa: ATSDTPGRNEKLF
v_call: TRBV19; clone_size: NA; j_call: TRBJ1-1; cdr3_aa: ASSLGGAGTEAF
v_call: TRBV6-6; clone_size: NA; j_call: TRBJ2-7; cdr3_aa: ASSTTGEGAYEQY
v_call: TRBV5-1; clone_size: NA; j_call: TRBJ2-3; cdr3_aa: ASSSKSLETDTQY
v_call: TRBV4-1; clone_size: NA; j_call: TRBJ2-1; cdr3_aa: ASSQVSSGRALEQF
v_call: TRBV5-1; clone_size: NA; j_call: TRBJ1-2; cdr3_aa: ASSSETGDGYT
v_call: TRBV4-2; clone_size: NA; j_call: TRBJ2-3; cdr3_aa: ASSLDLAGDSDTQY
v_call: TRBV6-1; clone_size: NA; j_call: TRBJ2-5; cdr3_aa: ASSEGLAGVQTQY
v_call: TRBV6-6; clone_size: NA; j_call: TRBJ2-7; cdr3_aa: ASSYSKGTEGYEQY
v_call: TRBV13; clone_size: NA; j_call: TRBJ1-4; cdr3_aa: ASSATGAPRGHNEKLF
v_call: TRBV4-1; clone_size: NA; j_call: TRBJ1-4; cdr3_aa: ASSLNRGEKLF
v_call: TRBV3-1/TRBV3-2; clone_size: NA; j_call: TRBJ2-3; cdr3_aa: ASSQETSGSSTDTQY
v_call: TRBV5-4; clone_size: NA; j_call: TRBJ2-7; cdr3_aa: ASSPMGRAGEQY
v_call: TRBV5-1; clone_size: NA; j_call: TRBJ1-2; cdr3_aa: AKHQDSNYGYT
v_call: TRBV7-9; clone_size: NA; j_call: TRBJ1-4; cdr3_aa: ASSLVRTGLLEKLF
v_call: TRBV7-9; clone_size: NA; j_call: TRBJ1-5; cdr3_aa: ASSSQGIQPQH
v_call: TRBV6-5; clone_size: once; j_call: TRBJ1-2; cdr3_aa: ANRQGDYGYT
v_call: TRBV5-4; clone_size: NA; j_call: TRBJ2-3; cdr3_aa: ASSLELAVTDTQY
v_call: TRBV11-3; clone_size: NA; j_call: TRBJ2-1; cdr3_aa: ASRSGGDYNEQF
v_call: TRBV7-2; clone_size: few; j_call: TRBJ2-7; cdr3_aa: ASSQWTSGRAGDEQY
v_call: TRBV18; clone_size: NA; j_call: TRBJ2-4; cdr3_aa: ASSTYDRAKSGIQY
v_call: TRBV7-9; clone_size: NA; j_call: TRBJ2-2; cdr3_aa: ASRAAGELF
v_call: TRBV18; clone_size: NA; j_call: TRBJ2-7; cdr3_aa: ASSPFGEIYEQY
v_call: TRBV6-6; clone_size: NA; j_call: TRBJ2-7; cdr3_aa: ASSYGTVYEQY